Presented here are 23 T cell receptor beta chains from one specimen sequenced in a study of blood T cells in healthy people across ages. For the second PCR, which ran for 7 to 11 cycles, a sample-barcoded 5' primer and a J-beta primer mix were used. MiXCR, run by TCRdb on the 5' RACE reads, gives a single entry per CDR3 protein. The repertoire includes over 1.5 million distinct CDR3 sequences, around half of them detected once, and 2% to 2.5% sits in the top ten. Sequencing was carried out using blood. All receptors derive from a woman aged 40 to 55 in good health.

A note on this clonotype: One junction end does not reproduce the germline sequence, and a read error may be involved. The chain uses TRBV12-5 and TRBJ2-7, with TRBD1 matching over 8 bases. The CDR3 has 16 amino acids. Germline assignment: CDR1 LGHNT and CDR2 FRNRAP. The CDR3 nucleotides are TGTACTAGTGTTACCAAGACAGGGGCGAGCTCCTACGAGCAGTACTTC. It specifies CTSVTKTGASSYEQYF.

The rearrangement uses TRBV21-1 and TRBJ2-7; TRBD1, the D gene given by the table, was not confirmed from the DNA. TRBV21-1 is marked as a pseudogene. The CDR3 runs 13 residues. The CDR3 DNA sequence: TGTGCCAGCAGCAAGGAACAGGACTACGAGCAGTACTTC. The encoded protein is CASSKEQDYEQYF.

This clonotype came up a few times. The chain recombines TRBV20-1 with TRBJ2-7; 10 bases match TRBD1. Germline V gene sequence: CDR1 DFQATT, CDR2 SNEGSKA (reference sequence). J lost 4 bases, V lost 6 bases, and 9 bases had no gene match. The CDR3 length is 14 residues. In nucleotides, the CDR3 is TGCAGTGCCCAAGACAGGGGGCGCATTTACGAGCAGTACTTC. Translated, it gives CSAQDRGRIYEQYF.

The chain uses TRBV25-1 and TRBJ2-5; 11 bases match TRBD2. V lost 1 base to trimming and J lost 1 base; unmatched junction nucleotides: 5. From germline, CDR1 is MGHDK and CDR2 SYGVNS. The CDR3 has 17 residues. The CDR3 DNA sequence: TGTGCCAGCAGTGAATCAAGACTAGCGGGGACCCAAGAGACCCAGTACTTC. It codes for CASSESRLAGTQETQYF.

The chain uses TRBV14 and TRBJ2-1; no clear D gene. Germline V lookup: CDR1 SGHDN, CDR2 FVKESK. This CDR3 region has 12 residues. The germline V and J ends were trimmed by 1 base and 13 bases, with 11 bases remaining between them. CDR3 sequence: CASSQAGPVQFF. CDR3 sequence (DNA): TGTGCCAGCAGCCAAGCTGGACCAGTACAGTTCTTC.

The chain employs TRBV19 and TRBJ2-2; D gene uncertain. V dropped 5 bases and J dropped 1 base, with 5 bases sitting between them. Germline lookup yields CDR1 LNHDA and CDR2 SQIVND (reference sequence). The CDR3 covers 13 residues. This CDR3 is CASSPWNTGELFF. CDR3 nucleotides: TGTGCCAGTAGTCCCTGGAACACCGGGGAGCTGTTTTTT. Together with reference TRBV19 and TRBJ2-2, the CDR3 gives the full variable domain: DGGITQSPKYLFRKEGQNVTLSCEQNLNHDAMYWYRQDPGQGLRLIYYSQIVNDFQKGDIAEGYSVSREKKESFPLTVTSAQKNPTAFYLCASSPWNTGELFFGEGSRLTVL.

This clonotype came up once. V is TRBV5-1 and J is TRBJ1-4, with 9 bases lining up with TRBD1. Germline V gene sequence: CDR1 SGHRS, CDR2 YFSETQ. This CDR3 contains 15 residues. V shed 4 bases and J 7 bases; nucleotides not matched to a gene: 8. CDR3 amino acids: CASSGGTGIGEKLFF. The CDR3 DNA reads TGCGCCAGCAGCGGCGGGACAGGGATAGGTGAAAAACTGTTTTTT.

The V gene is TRBV20-1, the J gene TRBJ2-5; 7 bases fit TRBD2. The length of the CDR3 is 14 residues. Germline CDR1 reads DFQATT; CDR2 reads SNEGSKA (reference sequence). Unmatched junction bases numbered 12, after V lost 6 bases and J lost 5 bases. The CDR3 is CSARPLAKGETQYF. The CDR3 region has the DNA TGCAGTGCCAGACCACTAGCGAAGGGGGAGACCCAGTACTTC.

The V gene is TRBV7-3, the J gene TRBJ1-1; 9 bases are a match to TRBD1. CDR3 length: 13 amino acids. Germline assignment: CDR1 SGHTA and CDR2 FQGTGA. Trimming removed 5 bases from V and 8 bases from J; junction bases left unmatched: 6. The CDR3 spells CASSPQQGAEAFF. The CDR3 DNA follows: TGTGCCAGCAGCCCTCAACAGGGGGCCGAAGCTTTCTTT.

CDR3 sequence: CASSPDSRERWNYNEQFF. In DNA form, the CDR3 reads TGCGCCAGCAGCCCAGACAGTAGGGAGAGGTGGAACTACAATGAGCAGTTCTTC. The chain uses TRBV4-3 and TRBJ2-1; possibly TRBD1 or TRBD2 for D (5 bases each). Germline lookup yields CDR1 LGHNA and CDR2 YSLEER. Deletions cut 4 bases from V and 3 bases from J, with 22 bases between. This CDR3 is 18 amino acids long.

CDR3: CASCSSYNSPLHF. DNA of the CDR3: TGTGCCAGCTGTAGCTCCTATAATTCACCCCTCCACTTT. The rearrangement links TRBV27 to TRBJ1-6; no reliable D call. V shed 8 bases and J shed 0 bases, with 5 bases lying between them. Germline V gives CDR1 MNHEY, CDR2 SMNVEV (reference sequence). The CDR3 has 13 residues.

In its sample, this clonotype was seen a few times. The chain combines TRBV7-9 with TRBJ2-1; the match to TRBD1 covers 7 bases. V was pared by 10 bases and J by 5 bases, with 5 bases of the junction left unmatched. This CDR3 is 12 amino acids long. Germline lookup yields CDR1 SEHNR and CDR2 FQNEAQ (reference sequence). CDR3 sequence (DNA): TGTGCCATAAACAGGGGACACAATGAGCAGTTCTTC. Residues: CAINRGHNEQFF.

This clonotype was observed a handful of times. The rearrangement joins TRBV5-1 to TRBJ2-7, with D perhaps TRBD1 (6 bases). V was clipped by 4 bases and J by 6 bases, with 20 bases between them. The CDR3 length is 15 residues. Germline V gives CDR1 SGHRS, CDR2 YFSETQ. DNA for the CDR3: TGCGCCAGCAGCGATATTACAGGGTCGACGGGCGAGCAGTACTTC. Translation: CASSDITGSTGEQYF.

This clonotype has a count of ten or more. This rearrangement joins TRBV7-2 to TRBJ2-1; the D is unclear. V was pared by 0 bases and J by 7 bases, with 10 bases between. Germline CDR1 reads SGHTA; CDR2 reads FQGNSA. This CDR3 is 14 amino acids long. CDR3 protein: CASSLAVTSNEQFF. Written as DNA, the CDR3 is TGTGCCAGCAGCTTAGCGGTGACATCTAATGAGCAGTTCTTC.

This clonotype was seen only a few times. The gene calls are TRBV6-2 or TRBV6-3 and TRBJ2-4; 8 bases match TRBD1. This CDR3 comprises 14 residues. V trimming: 7 bases; J trimming: 4 bases; junction bases outside the gene matches: 6. Germline V gives CDR1 MNHEY, CDR2 SVGEGT. The chain's CDR3 is CASTEDRVKNIQYF. The DNA for the CDR3 is TGTGCCAGCACCGAGGACAGGGTTAAAAACATTCAGTACTTC.

The chain recombines TRBV10-3 with TRBJ2-1; D ambiguous. V lost 6 bases and J 4 bases, leaving 16 bases between the germline ends. CDR1 is ENHRY and CDR2 is SYGVKD in the germline V gene. This CDR3 contains 15 residues. The CDR3 DNA reads TGTGCCATCAGCCAGGACGGCACAGCTTACAATGAGCAGTTCTTC. Encoded protein: CAISQDGTAYNEQFF.

The CDR3 nucleotides read TGCAGTGTGCCCCGCGAGCAAGAGACCCAGTACTTC. Protein: CSVPREQETQYF. The chain has TRBV20-1 and TRBJ2-5; D gene ambiguous. Looked up from germline, CDR1 is DFQATT and CDR2 is SNEGSKA (reference sequence). V was shortened by 7 bases and J by 2 bases, with 11 bases between the two germline ends. This CDR3 region has 12 residues.

The chain links TRBV20-1 to TRBJ2-7; D assignment may be TRBD1 or TRBD2 (5 bases each). The CDR3 spans 11 residues. Germline CDR1 is DFQATT and CDR2 is SNEGSKA (reference sequence). V was trimmed by 0 bases and J by 6 bases, leaving 6 bases between them. The CDR3 DNA follows: TGCAGTGCTAGAGAGGGGGTCGAGCAGTACTTC. As protein: CSAREGVEQYF.

This clonotype showed up just a few times. The chain couples TRBV29-1 to TRBJ1-2; D remains unclear. This CDR3 is 13 amino acids long. Trimming removed 3 bases at V and 5 bases at J, with 13 bases between. Germline CDR1 SQVTM, CDR2 ANQGSEA. The chain's CDR3 is CSVDAVREYGYTF. CDR3 in DNA: TGCAGCGTTGATGCGGTGCGAGAGTATGGCTACACCTTC.

The chain has TRBV5-1 and TRBJ1-1, with 8 bases that match TRBD1. The junction had 13 bases not matched to a gene; V was cut back by 9 bases and J by 9 bases. CDR3 length: 13 residues. The germline V gene has CDR1 SGHRS and CDR2 YFSETQ. CDR3 nucleotide sequence: TGCGCCACCCGGACAGGGTACGATGGGAAAGCTTTCTTT. Its translation: CATRTGYDGKAFF.

The chain combines TRBV2 with TRBJ2-6; D gene uncertain. The CDR3 runs 17 residues. Germline CDR1 and CDR2: SNHLY and FYNNEI. V lost 3 bases and J lost 0, with 12 bases in between. For the CDR3, the DNA is TGTGCCAGCAGTGACAGCTGGGAAAGCTCTGGGGCCAACGTCCTGACTTTC. Amino acid sequence: CASSDSWESSGANVLTF.

The chain couples TRBV29-1 to TRBJ1-1; perhaps TRBD1 as D (5 bases). This CDR3 contains 15 residues. The germline V and J ends were trimmed by 7 bases and 4 bases, with 22 bases remaining between them. Germline values: CDR1 SQVTM, CDR2 ANQGSEA. The CDR3, as DNA: TGCAGCGCCGCCCCCCGGGACGAGTTGGGCACTGAAGCTTTCTTT. It yields the protein CSAAPRDELGTEAFF.

The CDR3 sequence: CASSSDTHTEAFF. The DNA of the CDR3 is TGTGCCAGCAGTTCGGACACTCACACTGAAGCTTTCTTT. The genes are TRBV12-3 or TRBV12-4 and TRBJ1-1, with a weak D call TRBD1 (5 bases). CDR3 length: 13 amino acids. V gave up 4 bases and J gave up 3 bases, with 9 bases separating them.